One T cell receptor (beta chain) is described in this entry. The CDR3 is 14 amino acids. V was trimmed by 2 bases and J by 0 bases, leaving 8 bases between them. CDR1 and CDR2 (germline): MNHEY, SMNVEV (reference sequence). This table comes from immunoSEQ multiplex PCR, and its TCRdb copy is limited to in-frame clones, with some not included. The sample shows roughly 310,000 clones, roughly 90% of them seen only once. The data are from a study of blood T cell repertoires in COVID-19. The source material was peripheral blood. The rearrangement joins TRBV27 to TRBJ2-7; no firm D call. The clonotype comes from a woman in her fifties or sixties with active or convalescent COVID-19. The CDR3 sequence is CASSLVRGSYEQYF. For the CDR3, the DNA is TGTGCCAGCAGTTTAGTGCGAGGCTCCTACGAGCAGTACTTC.